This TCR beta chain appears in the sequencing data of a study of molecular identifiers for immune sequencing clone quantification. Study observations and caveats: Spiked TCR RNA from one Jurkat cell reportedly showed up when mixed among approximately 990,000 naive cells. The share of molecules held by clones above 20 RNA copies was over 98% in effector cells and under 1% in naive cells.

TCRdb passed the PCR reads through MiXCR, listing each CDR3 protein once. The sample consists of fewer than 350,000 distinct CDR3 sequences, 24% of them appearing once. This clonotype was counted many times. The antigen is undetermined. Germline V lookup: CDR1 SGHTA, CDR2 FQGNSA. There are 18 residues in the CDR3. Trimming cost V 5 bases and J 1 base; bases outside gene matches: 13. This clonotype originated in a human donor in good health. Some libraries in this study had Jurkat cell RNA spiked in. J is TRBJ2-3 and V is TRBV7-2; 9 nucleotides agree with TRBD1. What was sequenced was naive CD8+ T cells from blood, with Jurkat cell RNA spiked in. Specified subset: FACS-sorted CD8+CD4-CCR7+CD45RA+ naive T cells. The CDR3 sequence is CASSTTGQGPFGTDTQYF. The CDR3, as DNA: TGTGCCAGCAGCACGACGGGACAGGGTCCCTTCGGCACAGATACGCAGTATTTT.